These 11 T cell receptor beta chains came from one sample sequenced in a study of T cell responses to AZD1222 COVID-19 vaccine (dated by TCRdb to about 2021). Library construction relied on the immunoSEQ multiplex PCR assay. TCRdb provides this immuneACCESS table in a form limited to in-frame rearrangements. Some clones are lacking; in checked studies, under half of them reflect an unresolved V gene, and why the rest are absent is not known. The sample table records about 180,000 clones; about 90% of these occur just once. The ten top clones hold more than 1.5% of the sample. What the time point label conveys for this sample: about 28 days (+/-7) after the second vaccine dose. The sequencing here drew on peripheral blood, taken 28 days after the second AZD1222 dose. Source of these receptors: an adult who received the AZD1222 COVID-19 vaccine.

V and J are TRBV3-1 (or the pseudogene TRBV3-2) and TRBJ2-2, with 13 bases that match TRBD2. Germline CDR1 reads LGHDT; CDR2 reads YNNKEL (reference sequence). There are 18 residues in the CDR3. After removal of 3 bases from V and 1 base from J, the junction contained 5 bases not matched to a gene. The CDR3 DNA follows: TGTGCCAGCAGCCAGAGACTAGCGGGAGGCATGAACACCGGGGAGCTGTTTTTT. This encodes CASSQRLAGGMNTGELFF.

CDR3: CASSEFPGTYEQYF. The CDR3 nucleotides read TGTGCCAGCAGTGAATTCCCGGGTACCTACGAGCAGTACTTC. The chain links TRBV6-1 to TRBJ2-7; D remains unclear. V lost 2 bases and J lost 2, with 10 bases in between. CDR3 length: 14 amino acids. Germline CDR1 and CDR2: MNHNS and SASEGT.

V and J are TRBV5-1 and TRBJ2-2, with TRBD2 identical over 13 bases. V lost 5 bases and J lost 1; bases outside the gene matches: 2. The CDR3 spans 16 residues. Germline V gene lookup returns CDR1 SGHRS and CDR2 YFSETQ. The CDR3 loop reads CASRGLAGRNTGELFF. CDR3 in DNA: TGCGCCAGCAGGGGACTAGCGGGGCGGAACACCGGGGAGCTGTTTTTT.

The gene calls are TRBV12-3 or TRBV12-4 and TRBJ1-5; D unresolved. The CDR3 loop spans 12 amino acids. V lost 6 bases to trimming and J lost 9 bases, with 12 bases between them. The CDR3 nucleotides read TGTGCCAGCAGACCCCCCGCGGGGCCCCAGCATTTT. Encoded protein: CASRPPAGPQHF.

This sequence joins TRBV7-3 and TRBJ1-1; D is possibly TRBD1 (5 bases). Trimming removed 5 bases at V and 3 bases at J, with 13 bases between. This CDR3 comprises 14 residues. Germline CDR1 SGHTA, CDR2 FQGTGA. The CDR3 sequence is CASSVQGLDTEAFF. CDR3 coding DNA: TGTGCCAGCAGCGTCCAGGGTCTTGACACTGAAGCTTTCTTT.

CDR3 loop: CARSLATSGGPNGDTQYF. CDR3 DNA sequence: TGTGCCAGAAGCTTGGCTACTAGCGGGGGGCCTAATGGAGATACGCAGTATTTT. The chain is built from TRBV5-3 and TRBJ2-3, with TRBD2 matching 12 bases. TRBV5-3 is an ORF, and what it does is uncertain. The CDR3 totals 18 residues. V lost 0 bases and J lost 5; bases outside the gene matches: 10.

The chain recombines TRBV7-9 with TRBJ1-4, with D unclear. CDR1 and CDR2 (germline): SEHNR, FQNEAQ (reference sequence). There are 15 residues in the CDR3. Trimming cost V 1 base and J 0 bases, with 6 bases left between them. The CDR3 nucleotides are TGTGCCAGCAGCTTAGAACAGACAACTAATGAAAAACTGTTTTTT. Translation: CASSLEQTTNEKLFF.

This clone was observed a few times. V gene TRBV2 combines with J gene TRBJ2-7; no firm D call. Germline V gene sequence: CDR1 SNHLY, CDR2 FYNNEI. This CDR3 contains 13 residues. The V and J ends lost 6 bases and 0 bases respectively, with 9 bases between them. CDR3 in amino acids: CASSRPLSYEQYF. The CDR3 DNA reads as TGTGCCAGCAGCCGGCCCCTCTCCTACGAGCAGTACTTC.

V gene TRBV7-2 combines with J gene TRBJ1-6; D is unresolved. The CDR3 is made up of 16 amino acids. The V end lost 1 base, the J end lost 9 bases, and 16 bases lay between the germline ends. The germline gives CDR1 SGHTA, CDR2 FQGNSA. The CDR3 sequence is CASSLGTPGGGSPLHF. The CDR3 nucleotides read TGTGCCAGCAGCTTAGGGACCCCCGGAGGCGGTTCACCCCTCCACTTT.

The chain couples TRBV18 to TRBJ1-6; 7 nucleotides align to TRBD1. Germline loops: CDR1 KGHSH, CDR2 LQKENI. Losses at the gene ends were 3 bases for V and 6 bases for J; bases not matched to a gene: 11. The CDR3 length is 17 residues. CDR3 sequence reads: CASSPLSRTGSNSPLHF. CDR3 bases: TGTGCCAGCTCACCTCTCTCCCGGACAGGCTCTAATTCACCCCTCCACTTT.

In DNA form, the CDR3 reads TGTGCCAGCAGCTTGGGGCGGACCTCTAATGAAAAACTGTTTTTT. This codes for CASSLGRTSNEKLFF. The chain combines TRBV5-8 with TRBJ1-4; D gene unclear. Germline V gives CDR1 SGHTS, CDR2 YDEGEE. The CDR3 is 15 amino acids. V lost 0 bases and J 3 bases, leaving 9 bases between the germline ends. Using reference TRBV5-8 and TRBJ1-4 for the parts outside the CDR3, the full variable domain is EAGVTQSPTHLIKTRGQQATLRCSPISGHTSVYWYQQALGLGLQFLLWYDEGEERNRGNFPPRFSGRQFPNYSSELNVNALELEDSALYLCASSLGRTSNEKLFFGSGTQLSVL.